The present T cell receptor beta chain was sequenced within a study of cytomegalovirus exposure and HLA in healthy donors. Broader study findings: Reports described diagnosis of cytomegalovirus status by the classifier as highly specific and sensitive. First-cohort TCR clusters were later found to tend to co-occur in the 120 or so validation repertoires.

Points on this clone: Its antigen is undetermined.

Sequencing used immunoSEQ multiplex PCR; TCRdb keeps in-frame clones, though not all of them. The data contain 250,000 to 350,000 clones, around 89% of them singletons. J lost 5 bases, V lost 1 base, and 8 bases had no gene match. Germline V gene lookup returns CDR1 MDHEN and CDR2 SYDVKM. This CDR3 spans 18 amino acids. Sequences were obtained from PBMCs. The TCR was taken from a woman younger than 30 in good health and CMV-seronegative. The V call is TRBV28, the J call TRBJ2-3, with 14 bases lining up with TRBD2. The CDR3: CASSLLGTSGRVGDTQYF. CDR3 DNA sequence: TGTGCCAGCAGTTTATTAGGGACTAGCGGGAGAGTAGGAGATACGCAGTATTTT.